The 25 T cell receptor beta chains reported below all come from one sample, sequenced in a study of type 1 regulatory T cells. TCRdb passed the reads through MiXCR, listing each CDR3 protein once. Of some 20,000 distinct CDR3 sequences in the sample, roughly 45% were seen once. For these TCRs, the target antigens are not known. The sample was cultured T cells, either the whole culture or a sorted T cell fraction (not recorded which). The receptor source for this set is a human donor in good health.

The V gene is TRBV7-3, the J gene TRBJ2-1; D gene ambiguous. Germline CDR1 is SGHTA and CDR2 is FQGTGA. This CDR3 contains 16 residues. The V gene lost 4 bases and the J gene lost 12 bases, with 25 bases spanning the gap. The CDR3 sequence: CASSSRPLNHDDVQFF. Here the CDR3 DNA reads TGTGCCAGCAGCTCCAGGCCTCTTAACCATGACGATGTGCAGTTCTTC.

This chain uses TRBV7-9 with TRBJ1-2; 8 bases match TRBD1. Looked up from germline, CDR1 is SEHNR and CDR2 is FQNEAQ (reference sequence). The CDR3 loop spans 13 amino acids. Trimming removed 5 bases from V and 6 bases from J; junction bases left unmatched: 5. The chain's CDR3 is CASSHSGGHGYTF. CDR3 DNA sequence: TGTGCCAGCAGCCACTCAGGGGGCCATGGCTACACCTTC.

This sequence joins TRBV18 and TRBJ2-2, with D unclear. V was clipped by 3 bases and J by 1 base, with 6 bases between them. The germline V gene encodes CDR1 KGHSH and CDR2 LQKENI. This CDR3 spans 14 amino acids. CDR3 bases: TGTGCCAGCTCACCCCTGCGGAACACCGGGGAGCTGTTTTTT. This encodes CASSPLRNTGELFF.

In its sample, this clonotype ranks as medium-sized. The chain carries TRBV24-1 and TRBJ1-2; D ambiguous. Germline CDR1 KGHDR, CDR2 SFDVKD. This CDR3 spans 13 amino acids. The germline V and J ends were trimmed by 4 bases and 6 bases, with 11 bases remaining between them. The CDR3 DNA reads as TGTGCCACCAGTGACCGGACGGGCGATGGCTACACCTTC. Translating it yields CATSDRTGDGYTF.

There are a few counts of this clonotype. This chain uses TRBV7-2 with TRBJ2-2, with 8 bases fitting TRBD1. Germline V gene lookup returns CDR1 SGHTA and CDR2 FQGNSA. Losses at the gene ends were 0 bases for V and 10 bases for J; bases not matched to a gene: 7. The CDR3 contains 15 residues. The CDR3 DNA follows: TGTGCCAGCAGCTTAGCGATTCAGGGGGCGGTGGAGCTGTTTTTT. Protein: CASSLAIQGAVELFF.

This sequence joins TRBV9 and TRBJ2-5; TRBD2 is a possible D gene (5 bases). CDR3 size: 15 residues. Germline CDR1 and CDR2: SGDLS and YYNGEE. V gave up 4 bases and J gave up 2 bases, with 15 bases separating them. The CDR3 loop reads CASSSGRIVQETQYF. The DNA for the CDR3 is TGTGCCAGCAGCAGCGGACGGATTGTTCAAGAGACCCAGTACTTC.

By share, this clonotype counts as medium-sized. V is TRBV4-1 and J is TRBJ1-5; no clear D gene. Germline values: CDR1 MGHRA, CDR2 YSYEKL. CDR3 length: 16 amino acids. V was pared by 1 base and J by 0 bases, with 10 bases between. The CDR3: CASSQGYSVSNQPQHF. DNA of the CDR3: TGCGCCAGCAGCCAAGGTTATTCTGTTAGCAATCAGCCCCAGCATTTT.

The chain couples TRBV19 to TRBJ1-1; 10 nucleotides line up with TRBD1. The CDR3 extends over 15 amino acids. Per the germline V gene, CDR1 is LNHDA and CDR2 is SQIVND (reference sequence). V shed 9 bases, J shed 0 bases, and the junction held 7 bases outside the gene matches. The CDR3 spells CASQDRGQLNTEAFF. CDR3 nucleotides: TGTGCCAGCCAAGACAGGGGGCAATTGAACACTGAAGCTTTCTTT.

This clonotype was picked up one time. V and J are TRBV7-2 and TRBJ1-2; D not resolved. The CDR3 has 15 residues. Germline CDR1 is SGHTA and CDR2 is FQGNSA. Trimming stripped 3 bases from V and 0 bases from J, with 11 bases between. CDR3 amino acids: CASSFFASSNYGYTF. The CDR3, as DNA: TGTGCCAGCAGCTTCTTTGCGTCCTCTAACTATGGCTACACCTTC.

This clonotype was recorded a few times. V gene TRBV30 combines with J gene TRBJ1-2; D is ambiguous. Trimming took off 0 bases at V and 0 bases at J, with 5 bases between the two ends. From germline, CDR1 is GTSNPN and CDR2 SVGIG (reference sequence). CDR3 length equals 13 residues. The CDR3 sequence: CAWSVAANYGYTF. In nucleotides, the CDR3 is TGTGCCTGGAGTGTAGCGGCTAACTATGGCTACACCTTC.

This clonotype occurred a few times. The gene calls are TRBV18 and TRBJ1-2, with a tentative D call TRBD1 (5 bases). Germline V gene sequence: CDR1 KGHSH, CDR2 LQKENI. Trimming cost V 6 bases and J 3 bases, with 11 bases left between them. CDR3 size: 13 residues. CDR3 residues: CASSNQGDYGYTF. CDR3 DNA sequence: TGTGCCAGCTCTAATCAGGGCGACTATGGCTACACCTTC. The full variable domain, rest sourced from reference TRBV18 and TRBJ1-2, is NAGVMQNPRHLVRRRGQEARLRCSPMKGHSHVYWYRQLPEEGLKFMVYLQKENIIDESGMPKERFSAEFPKEGPSILRIQQVVRGDSAAYFCASSNQGDYGYTFGSGTRLTVV.

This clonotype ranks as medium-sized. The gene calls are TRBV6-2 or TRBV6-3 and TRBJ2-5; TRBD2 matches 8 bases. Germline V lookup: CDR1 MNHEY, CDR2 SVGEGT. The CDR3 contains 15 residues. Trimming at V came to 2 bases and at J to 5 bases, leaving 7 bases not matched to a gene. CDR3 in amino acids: CASSYGTAGVETQYF. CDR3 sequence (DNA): TGTGCCAGCAGTTACGGTACAGCGGGGGTTGAGACCCAGTACTTC.

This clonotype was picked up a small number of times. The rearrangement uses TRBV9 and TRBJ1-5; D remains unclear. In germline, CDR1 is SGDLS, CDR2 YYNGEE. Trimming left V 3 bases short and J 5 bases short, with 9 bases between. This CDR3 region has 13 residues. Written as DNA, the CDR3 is TGTGCCAGCAGCGCTTCAGTGGATCAGCCCCAGCATTTT. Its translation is CASSASVDQPQHF.

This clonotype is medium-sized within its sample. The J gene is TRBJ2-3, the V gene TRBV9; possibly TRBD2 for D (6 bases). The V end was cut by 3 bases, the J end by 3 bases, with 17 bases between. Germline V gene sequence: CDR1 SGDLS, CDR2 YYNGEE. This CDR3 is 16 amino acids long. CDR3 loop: CASSAQGSLATDTQYF. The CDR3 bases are TGTGCCAGCAGCGCCCAGGGTTCCCTAGCGACAGATACGCAGTATTTT.

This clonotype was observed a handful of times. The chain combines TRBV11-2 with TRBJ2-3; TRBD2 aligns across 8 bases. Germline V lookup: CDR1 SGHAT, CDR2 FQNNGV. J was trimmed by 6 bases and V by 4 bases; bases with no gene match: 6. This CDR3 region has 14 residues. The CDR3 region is CASSWGTSGDTQYF. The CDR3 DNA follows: TGTGCCAGCAGCTGGGGTACTAGCGGCGATACGCAGTATTTT.

The CDR3 loop is CATSDSGGYYGYTF. DNA of the CDR3: TGTGCCACCAGTGATTCAGGGGGCTATTATGGCTACACCTTC. This rearrangement joins TRBV24-1 to TRBJ1-2; 8 nucleotides match TRBD1. Germline V lookup: CDR1 KGHDR, CDR2 SFDVKD. J was trimmed by 5 bases and V by 2 bases; bases with no gene match: 3. The CDR3 is 14 amino acids.

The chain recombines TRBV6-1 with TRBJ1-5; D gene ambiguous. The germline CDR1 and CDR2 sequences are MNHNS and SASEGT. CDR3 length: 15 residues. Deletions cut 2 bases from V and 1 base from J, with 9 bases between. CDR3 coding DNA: TGTGCCAGCAGTGAACTGGCGGGCAGCAATCAGCCCCAGCATTTT. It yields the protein CASSELAGSNQPQHF.

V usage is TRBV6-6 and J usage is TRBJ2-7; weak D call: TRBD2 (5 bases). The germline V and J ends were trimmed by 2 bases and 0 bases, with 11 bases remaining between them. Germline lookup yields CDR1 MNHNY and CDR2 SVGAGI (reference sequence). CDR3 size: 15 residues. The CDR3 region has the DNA TGTGCCAGCAGTTACGGCCGGGGTGGCTCCTACGAGCAGTACTTC. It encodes CASSYGRGGSYEQYF.

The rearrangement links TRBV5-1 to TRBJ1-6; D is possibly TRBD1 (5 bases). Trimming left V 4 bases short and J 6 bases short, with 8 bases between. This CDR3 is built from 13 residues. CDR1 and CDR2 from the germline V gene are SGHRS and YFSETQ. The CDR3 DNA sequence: TGCGCCAGCAGCCGGGGGATTAATTCACCCCTCCACTTT. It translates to CASSRGINSPLHF.

CDR3 coding DNA: TGTGCCAGCAGTGAACTGGCACAAGAGACCCAGTACTTC. Its translation is CASSELAQETQYF. The V and J genes are TRBV6-1 and TRBJ2-5; D is undetermined. CDR1 and CDR2 from the germline V gene are MNHNS and SASEGT. The CDR3 contains 13 residues. Trimming cost V 2 bases and J 2 bases, with 6 bases left between them.

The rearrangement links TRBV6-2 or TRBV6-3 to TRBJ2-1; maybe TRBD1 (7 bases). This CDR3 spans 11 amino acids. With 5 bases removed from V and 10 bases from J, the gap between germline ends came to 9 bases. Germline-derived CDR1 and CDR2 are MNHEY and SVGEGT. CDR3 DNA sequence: TGTGCCAGCAGTCAGGGGGGCGAGCAGTTCTTC. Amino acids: CASSQGGEQFF.

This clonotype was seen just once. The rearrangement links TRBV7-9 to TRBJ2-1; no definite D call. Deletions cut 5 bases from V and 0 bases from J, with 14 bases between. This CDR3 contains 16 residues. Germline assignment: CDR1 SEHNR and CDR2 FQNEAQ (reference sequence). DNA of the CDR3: TGTGCCAGCAGCGCGCGGCTCTCGGGCTCCTACAATGAGCAGTTCTTC. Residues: CASSARLSGSYNEQFF.

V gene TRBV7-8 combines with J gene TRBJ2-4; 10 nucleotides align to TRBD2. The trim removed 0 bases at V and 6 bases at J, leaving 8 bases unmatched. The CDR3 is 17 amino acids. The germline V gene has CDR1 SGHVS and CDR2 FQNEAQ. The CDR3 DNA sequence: TGTGCCAGCAGCTTAGCTATAGCGGGGGGCAGTTCAAACATTCAGTACTTC. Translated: CASSLAIAGGSSNIQYF.

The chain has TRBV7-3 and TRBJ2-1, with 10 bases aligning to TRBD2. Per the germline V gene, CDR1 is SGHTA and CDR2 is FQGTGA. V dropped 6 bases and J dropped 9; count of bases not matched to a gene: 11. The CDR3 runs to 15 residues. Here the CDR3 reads CASRPGSGGAGEQFF. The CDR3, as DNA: TGTGCCAGCAGACCAGGGAGCGGGGGGGCCGGTGAGCAGTTCTTC.

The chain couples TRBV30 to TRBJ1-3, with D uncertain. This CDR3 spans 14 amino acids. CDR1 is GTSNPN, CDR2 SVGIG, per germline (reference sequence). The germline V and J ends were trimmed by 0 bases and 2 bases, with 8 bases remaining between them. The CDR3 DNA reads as TGTGCCTGGAGTGTAGGCAGGACTGGAAACACCATATATTTT. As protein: CAWSVGRTGNTIYF.